This T cell receptor beta chain was found in a study of blood T cell repertoires in COVID-19. Study-wide context: The origin of the acute and convalescent COVID-19 samples was the United States, Italy and Spain. PBMCs, B-cell-depleted T cells, or T cells were the source of the cDNA or gDNA that made up the material.

Germline V gives CDR1 SQVTM, CDR2 ANQGSEA. The CDR3 extends over 13 amino acids. V dropped 4 bases and J dropped 6 bases, with 10 bases sitting between them. Authors' methods: Estimation of nucleated cell counts was performed using reference gene primer amplification. The table came from immunoSEQ multiplex PCR; TCRdb's copy has only in-frame clones and leaves some out. The D gene and trimming were derived from the DNA, and the V and J assignments and clone size from that table. The profile shows 70,000 or so clones, 90% of them singletons. The V and J genes are TRBV29-1 and TRBJ1-6; perhaps TRBD1 as D (6 bases). Sequencing used peripheral blood. The sequence derives from a middle-aged man with acute or convalescent COVID-19. The DNA for the CDR3 is TGCAGCGTTGCAGCGGGGGCTAATTCACCCCTCCACTTT. Protein: CSVAAGANSPLHF.